The 5 T cell receptor beta chains reported below all come from one sample, sequenced in a study of blood T cell repertoires in COVID-19. Some clones are missing from TCRdb's copy, which holds only in-frame ones; the method was immunoSEQ multiplex PCR. This sample has about 220,000 clones, with 84% found just once. Sequencing was done on a sample of peripheral blood. Every receptor here comes from a man aged 30-40 years with active or convalescent COVID-19.

The chain uses TRBV6-5 and TRBJ1-1; the D is unclear. The germline V gene has CDR1 MNHEY and CDR2 SVGAGI. This CDR3 contains 14 residues. V lost 2 bases and J 0 bases, leaving 7 bases between the germline ends. The CDR3 DNA is TGTGCCAGCAGTTACCTAGCCATGAACACTGAAGCTTTCTTT. Translating gives CASSYLAMNTEAFF.

The rearrangement joins TRBV12-3 or TRBV12-4 to TRBJ2-6; no clear D gene. The V gene lost 6 bases and the J gene lost 4 bases, with 7 bases spanning the gap. The CDR3 sequence is 13 residues long. This chain's CDR3 is CASRLEGANVLTF. In DNA, the CDR3 is TGTGCCAGCAGACTCGAGGGGGCCAACGTCCTGACTTTC.

This rearrangement joins TRBV7-9 to TRBJ1-4; D is undetermined. Germline V gene sequence: CDR1 SEHNR, CDR2 FQNEAQ (reference sequence). The CDR3 sequence is 11 residues long. Trimming took 4 bases from V and 7 from J, leaving 4 bases between them. CDR3 amino acids: CASSSFEKLFF. The CDR3 DNA reads as TGTGCCAGCAGCTCCTTTGAAAAACTGTTTTTT.

The chain links TRBV7-2 to TRBJ2-1; 7 positions agree with TRBD1. From germline, CDR1 is SGHTA and CDR2 FQGNSA. With V trimmed by 5 bases and J by 0 bases, 13 bases remained unmatched. The CDR3 totals 18 residues. The CDR3 coding sequence is TGTGCCAGCAGCCCTCGCCCGAGACAGGGCGGCTCCTACAATGAGCAGTTCTTC. This sequence encodes CASSPRPRQGGSYNEQFF.

This CDR3 reads CASSLKRPGLEWGTDTQYF. CDR3 DNA: TGTGCCAGCAGCTTAAAGAGGCCTGGCCTGGAATGGGGCACAGATACGCAGTATTTT. The chain has TRBV7-3 and TRBJ2-3; D ambiguous. Trimming left V 1 base short and J 1 base short, with 21 bases between. Germline-derived CDR1 and CDR2 are SGHTA and FQGTGA. The CDR3 runs 19 residues.